This TCR beta chain came from a study of OX40 agonist ivuxolimab in advanced cancers. General study findings and limits: Among the lowest levels of clonal expansion were found in partial responders at 0.1-3.0 mg/kg. Mean expanded clone counts were higher in CD8+ than CD4+ T cells.

The CDR3 has 14 residues. The V end was cut by 7 bases, the J end by 8 bases, with 18 bases between. Germline loops: CDR1 SGHRS, CDR2 YFSETQ. The protocol was immunoSEQ multiplex PCR, while the TCRdb copy is restricted to in-frame clones and leaves out a portion. Of 20,000 to 30,000 clones in the sample, approximately 90% are singletons; the top ten hold under 35%. With respect to this clone: Its target is not known.

The sample was CD4+ or CD8+ T cells sorted from blood, taken in a trial of the OX40 agonist ivuxolimab. The receptor was derived from an adult with an advanced solid tumor such as melanoma, head and neck, liver or kidney cancer. The rearrangement links TRBV5-1 to TRBJ1-4; maybe TRBD1 (6 bases). The CDR3 nucleotides are TGCGCCAGCTCCTGGGGGGGCGCAGGGGAAAAACTGTTTTTT. Protein: CASSWGGAGEKLFF.